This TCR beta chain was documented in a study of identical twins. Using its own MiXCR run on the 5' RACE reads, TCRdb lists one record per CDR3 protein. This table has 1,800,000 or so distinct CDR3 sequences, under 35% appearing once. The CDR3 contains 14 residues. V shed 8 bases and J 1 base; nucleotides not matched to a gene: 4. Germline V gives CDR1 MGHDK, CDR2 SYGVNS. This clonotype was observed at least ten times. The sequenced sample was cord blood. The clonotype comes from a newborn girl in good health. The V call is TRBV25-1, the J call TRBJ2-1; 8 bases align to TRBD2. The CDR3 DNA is TGTGCCAGCGGCCCTAGCGGGTCCTACAATGAGCAGTTCTTC. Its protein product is CASGPSGSYNEQFF.